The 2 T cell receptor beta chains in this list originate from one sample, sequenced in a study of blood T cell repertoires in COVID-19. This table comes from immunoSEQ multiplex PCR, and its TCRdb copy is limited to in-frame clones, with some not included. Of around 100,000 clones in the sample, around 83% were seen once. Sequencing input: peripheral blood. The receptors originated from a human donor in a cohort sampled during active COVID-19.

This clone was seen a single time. The CDR3 DNA reads as TGTGCCAGCAGCCACCCCAGGGGACTAGCGGAGGCCTTCACAGATACGCAGTATTTT. Translating gives CASSHPRGLAEAFTDTQYF. J is TRBJ2-3 and V is TRBV3-1 (or the pseudogene TRBV3-2); TRBD2 matches 11 bases. In germline, CDR1 is LGHDT, CDR2 YNNKEL (reference sequence). The trim removed 3 bases at V and 2 bases at J, leaving 13 bases unmatched. CDR3 size: 19 residues.

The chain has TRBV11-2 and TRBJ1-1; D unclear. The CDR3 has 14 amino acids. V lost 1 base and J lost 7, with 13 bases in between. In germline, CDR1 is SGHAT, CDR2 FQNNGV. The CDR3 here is CASSLVGPSGEAFF. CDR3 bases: TGTGCCAGCAGCTTAGTCGGCCCTTCGGGTGAAGCTTTCTTT.